These 29 T cell receptor beta chains were all obtained from the same sample, sequenced in a study of blood T cells in healthy people across ages. A second roughly 7 to 12 cycle PCR used barcoded and J-beta primers. TCRdb re-called the 5' RACE reads with MiXCR, one entry per CDR3 protein. The sample has 1.5 million to 2 million distinct CDR3 sequences; over 25% are singletons. The source material was blood. All receptors come from a woman between 25 and 40 years old in good health.

In the case of this clonotype: The junction differs from germline at one of its ends, possibly a read error. J is TRBJ2-2 and V is TRBV7-8, with D uncertain. CDR3 length: 15 amino acids. Germline assignment: CDR1 SGHVS and CDR2 FQNEAQ. Written as DNA, the CDR3 is TGTGCCAGCAGCTTTTGGGCGGCGAAGACCGGGGAGCTGTTTTTT. This gives the protein CASSFWAAKTGELFF.

This clonotype was detected a few times. CDR3 in amino acids: CASSQASATNEKLFF. The CDR3 DNA is TGTGCCAGCAGCCAGGCAAGTGCAACTAATGAAAAACTGTTTTTT. The chain recombines TRBV4-2 with TRBJ1-4; the D is unclear. V lost 3 bases to trimming and J lost 0 bases, with 8 bases between them. The germline V gene has CDR1 LGHNA and CDR2 YNFKEQ. The CDR3 length is 15 residues.

This chain joins TRBV19 and TRBJ2-1; 9 bases map to TRBD2. The CDR3 length is 16 residues. Trimming removed 2 bases from V and 3 bases from J; junction bases left unmatched: 5. CDR1 is LNHDA, CDR2 SQIVND, per germline (reference sequence). Written as DNA, the CDR3 is TGTGCCAGTAGTATAAGCCTAGCGGGGTTCTACAATGAGCAGTTCTTC. Translation gives CASSISLAGFYNEQFF.

This clonotype was detected only a few times. The V and J genes are TRBV20-1 and TRBJ2-3; 10 positions agree with TRBD1. The CDR3 totals 16 residues. V trimming: 2 bases; J trimming: 5 bases; junction bases outside the gene matches: 10. CDR1 and CDR2 (germline): DFQATT, SNEGSKA (reference sequence). CDR3 nucleotides: TGCAGTGCTAGATCCCCCGGACAGGGGGGATTAGATACGCAGTATTTT. This codes for CSARSPGQGGLDTQYF.

This clonotype was counted a few times. The chain recombines TRBV7-7 with TRBJ2-5, with a tentative D call TRBD2 (5 bases). CDR1 is SSHAT and CDR2 is FNYEAQ in the germline V gene (reference sequence). The germline V and J ends were trimmed by 1 base and 5 bases, with 14 bases remaining between them. The CDR3 is 15 residues long. CDR3 sequence reads: CASSLEWRAEETQYF. CDR3 DNA sequence: TGTGCCAGCAGCTTAGAATGGCGGGCGGAGGAGACCCAGTACTTC.

The table lists this clonotype with a count of one. The gene calls are TRBV10-1 and TRBJ2-1; D perhaps matches TRBD1 (5 bases). Trimming cost V 6 bases and J 3 bases, with 18 bases left between them. This CDR3 is built from 16 residues. Germline-derived CDR1 and CDR2 are WNHNN and SYGVQD (reference sequence). The DNA for the CDR3 is TGCGCCAGCAGCCGACCGCTAGACAGAGACTACAATGAGCAGTTCTTC. Its translation is CASSRPLDRDYNEQFF.

The V gene is TRBV11-2, the J gene TRBJ1-1; D gene unclear. With 2 bases removed from V and 1 base from J, the gap between germline ends came to 8 bases. Germline assignment: CDR1 SGHAT and CDR2 FQNNGV. The CDR3 consists of 14 residues. The CDR3 here is CASSLPFQNTEAFF. CDR3 DNA sequence: TGTGCCAGCAGCTTACCCTTTCAGAACACTGAAGCTTTCTTT.

The chain carries TRBV20-1 and TRBJ2-1; 10 nucleotides align to TRBD1. V lost 3 bases, J lost 9 bases, and 11 bases stayed unmatched. Per germline, CDR1 DFQATT and CDR2 SNEGSKA (reference sequence). This CDR3 has 15 amino acids. CDR3 nucleotide sequence: TGCAGTGCTAGTTTCCCGGGACAGGGGTTTGCTGAGCAGTTCTTC. Translated, it gives CSASFPGQGFAEQFF.

The rearrangement uses TRBV30 and TRBJ2-3; either TRBD1 or TRBD2 may supply D (5 bases each). Germline V gene lookup returns CDR1 GTSNPN and CDR2 SVGIG (reference sequence). The CDR3 has 15 residues. The germline V and J ends were trimmed by 2 bases and 5 bases, with 17 bases remaining between them. As DNA, the CDR3 is TGTGCCTGGAGTACGGGGCAGGGACGGAGAGATACGCAGTATTTT. Protein sequence: CAWSTGQGRRDTQYF.

The chain recombines TRBV12-5 with TRBJ2-3; D not resolved. The V end was cut by 2 bases, the J end by 5 bases, with 5 bases between. Germline values: CDR1 LGHNT, CDR2 FRNRAP. The length of the CDR3 is 12 residues. In DNA form, the CDR3 reads TGTGCTAGTGGTTTGTCGGGAGATACGCAGTATTTT. Encoded protein: CASGLSGDTQYF.

This rearrangement joins TRBV20-1 to TRBJ1-1; D gene unclear. CDR1 DFQATT and CDR2 SNEGSKA come from the germline V gene (reference sequence). Trimming stripped 5 bases from V and 9 bases from J, with 13 bases between. CDR3 length equals 11 residues. CDR3 nucleotides: TGCAGTGCTCCTTCGCGGGCCCAAGCTTTCTTT. It encodes CSAPSRAQAFF.

The chain recombines TRBV4-1 with TRBJ2-6; D perhaps matches TRBD2 (5 bases). The CDR3 extends over 15 amino acids. The germline gives CDR1 MGHRA, CDR2 YSYEKL. The V end was cut by 4 bases, the J end by 8 bases, with 15 bases between. This CDR3 is CASSRGPLGPNVLTF. The CDR3 DNA sequence: TGCGCCAGCAGCCGCGGGCCCCTAGGTCCCAACGTCCTGACTTTC.

The chain combines TRBV12-3 or TRBV12-4 with TRBJ1-5; TRBD1 might be the D (6 bases). V was trimmed by 3 bases and J by 4 bases, leaving 16 bases between them. This CDR3 has 16 residues. For the CDR3, the DNA is TGTGCCAGCAGTTTGGGGGGAGGGGGGATAAATCAGCCCCAGCATTTT. It encodes CASSLGGGGINQPQHF.

This chain links TRBV7-3 with TRBJ2-3, with D perhaps given as TRBD1 or TRBD2 (6 bases each). In germline, CDR1 is SGHTA, CDR2 FQGTGA. Trimming took 5 bases from V and 6 from J, leaving 18 bases between them. There are 15 residues in the CDR3. CDR3 region: CASSADPGGRDTQYF. Here the CDR3 DNA reads TGTGCCAGCAGCGCAGACCCCGGGGGCAGGGATACGCAGTATTTT.

This chain connects TRBV7-2 to TRBJ2-3, with TRBD2 matching 8 bases. From germline, CDR1 is SGHTA and CDR2 FQGNSA. This CDR3 has 15 residues. V gave up 6 bases and J gave up 4 bases; unmatched junction bases: 9. The CDR3 coding sequence is TGTGCCAGCAGTCGCAGCGGGAGTTATGCAGATACGCAGTATTTT. Residues: CASSRSGSYADTQYF.

The chain recombines TRBV6-2 or TRBV6-3 with TRBJ2-1; possibly TRBD2 for D (5 bases). The DNA end lines up better with TRBJ2-7; the J call may be wrong. CDR1 and CDR2 (germline): MNHEY, SVGEGT. This CDR3 contains 14 residues. This chain's CDR3 is CASSYSDPRGEQYF. CDR3 in DNA: TGTGCCAGCAGTTACTCTGACCCCCGGGGTGAGCAGTACTTC.

Details on this clonotype: At one of its ends the junction is not consistent with the germline gene, which may arise from a read error. This chain's CDR3 is CASRGASESCEQYF. In DNA, the CDR3 is TGCGCCAGCAGGGGGGCTAGCGAGTCCTGCGAGCAGTACTTC. The V and J genes are TRBV5-1 and TRBJ2-7; D possibly uses TRBD1 or TRBD2 (6 bases each). The V gene's germline CDR1 is SGHRS and CDR2 YFSETQ. The CDR3 totals 14 residues.

Concerning this clonotype: A read error is possible here, since a much larger clone lies one base away. V gene TRBV20-1 combines with J gene TRBJ2-1; a possible D gene is TRBD2 (5 bases). The CDR3 totals 13 residues. Germline-derived CDR1 and CDR2 are DFQATT and SNEGSKA (reference sequence). The CDR3 DNA is TGCAGTGCTAGAGACCCGACCGGGAATGAGCGGTTCTTC. This translates into CSARDPTGNERFF.

The CDR3 loop is CASRSPRAGVPGEQYF. CDR3 nucleotides: TGTGCCAGCAGATCCCCGAGGGCAGGGGTGCCAGGTGAGCAGTACTTC. The chain is built from TRBV12-3 or TRBV12-4 and TRBJ2-4, with D possibly matching TRBD1 (6 bases). Trimming took 6 bases from V and 13 from J, leaving 28 bases between them. The length of the CDR3 is 16 residues.

This clonotype was seen many times. The chain couples TRBV6-2 or TRBV6-3 to TRBJ2-1, with 12 bases fitting TRBD2. After removal of 2 bases from V and 8 bases from J, the junction contained 7 bases not matched to a gene. Germline V gene lookup returns CDR1 MNHEY and CDR2 SVGEGT. There are 16 residues in the CDR3. The CDR3, as DNA: TGTGCCAGCAGTTACCCGACTAGCGGGAGTTTCGATGAGCAGTTCTTC. Amino acid sequence: CASSYPTSGSFDEQFF.

Of note for this clonotype: This may arise from a read error, as a much more abundant clone is one base away. CDR3 DNA sequence: TGTGCCAGCAGCTTTATAGTGGGCAATGAGCAGTTCTTC. Amino acid sequence: CASSFIVGNEQFF. The chain combines TRBV7-2 with TRBJ2-1, with no clear D. Germline assignment: CDR1 SGHTA and CDR2 FQGNSA. Deletions cut 3 bases from V and 6 bases from J, with 9 bases between. There are 13 residues in the CDR3.

The V and J genes are TRBV20-1 and TRBJ2-5; D is uncertain. In germline, CDR1 is DFQATT, CDR2 SNEGSKA (reference sequence). The CDR3 is 11 amino acids. The V gene lost 6 bases and the J gene lost 9 bases, with 14 bases spanning the gap. The CDR3 nucleotides read TGCAGTGCCGCGCTATTTGGGGCCCAGTACTTC. Translating gives CSAALFGAQYF.

V usage is TRBV19 and J usage is TRBJ2-1; TRBD2 matches at 10 bases. Germline V gene sequence: CDR1 LNHDA, CDR2 SQIVND (reference sequence). The CDR3 contains 17 residues. V was pared by 7 bases and J by 0 bases, with 9 bases of the junction left unmatched. Written as DNA, the CDR3 is TGTGCCAGTATCGATAGCGGGGGGATGAGCTCCTACAATGAGCAGTTCTTC. Translated, it gives CASIDSGGMSSYNEQFF. The complete variable domain, with remaining parts taken from reference TRBV19 and TRBJ2-1, reads DGGITQSPKYLFRKEGQNVTLSCEQNLNHDAMYWYRQDPGQGLRLIYYSQIVNDFQKGDIAEGYSVSREKKESFPLTVTSAQKNPTAFYLCASIDSGGMSSYNEQFFGPGTRLTVL.

V usage is TRBV5-1 and J usage is TRBJ2-7, with 11 bases fitting TRBD2. Germline CDR1 is SGHRS and CDR2 is YFSETQ. The CDR3 contains 15 residues. V gave up 7 bases and J gave up 5 bases; unmatched junction bases: 11. CDR3 loop: CASSETGTSGDEQYF. The CDR3 DNA reads TGCGCCAGCTCTGAAACCGGGACTAGCGGCGACGAGCAGTACTTC. The variable domain in full, with the rest retrieved from reference TRBV5-1 and TRBJ2-7, is KAGVTQTPRYLIKTRGQQVTLSCSPISGHRSVSWYQQTPGQGLQFLFEYFSETQRNKGNFPGRFSGRQFSNSRSEMNVSTLELGDSALYLCASSETGTSGDEQYFGPGTRLTVT.

For this clonotype: No DNA is shown, since the ends of the CDR3 on it are uncertain; the CDR3 is the one TCRdb lists. The V gene is TRBV7-2, the J gene TRBJ2-1. CDR1 and CDR2 from the germline V gene are SGHTA and FQGNSA. The CDR3 numbers 13 amino acids, ends counted. CDR3 sequence reads: CASSTSTRLEQFF.

This clonotype appeared many times. The chain joins TRBV3-1 to TRBJ2-1, with 14 bases that match TRBD2. The CDR3 runs to 14 residues. The germline gives CDR1 LGHDT, CDR2 YNNKEL (reference sequence). V trimming: 6 bases; J trimming: 9 bases; junction bases outside the gene matches: 4. The CDR3 sequence: CASSRLAGGSEQFF. CDR3 bases: TGTGCCAGCAGTCGACTAGCGGGAGGGAGTGAGCAGTTCTTC.

This clonotype was recorded a few times. The gene calls are TRBV5-1 and TRBJ1-2; 8 bases match TRBD1. The CDR3 length is 14 residues. Germline assignment: CDR1 SGHRS and CDR2 YFSETQ. V shed 4 bases, J shed 7 bases, and the junction held 9 bases outside the gene matches. CDR3 residues: CASSGWQGARGYTF. The DNA for the CDR3 is TGCGCCAGCAGCGGGTGGCAGGGGGCGCGTGGCTACACCTTC. Variable domain in full (rest from reference TRBV5-1 and TRBJ1-2): KAGVTQTPRYLIKTRGQQVTLSCSPISGHRSVSWYQQTPGQGLQFLFEYFSETQRNKGNFPGRFSGRQFSNSRSEMNVSTLELGDSALYLCASSGWQGARGYTFGSGTRLTVV.

Comment on this clonotype: One junction end disagrees with the germline gene, perhaps due to a read error. CDR3 nucleotide sequence: TGTGCCAGCAGTTTAAGGCTAGGCACCACAGATACGGAGTATTTT. Protein product: CASSLRLGTTDTEYF. This rearrangement joins TRBV12-3 or TRBV12-4 to TRBJ2-3, with D uncertain. This CDR3 contains 15 residues.

The sample holds many counts of this clonotype. This chain uses TRBV27 with TRBJ2-5; 11 positions match TRBD1. Germline trimming cut 4 bases from V and 6 bases from J; bases unmatched to any gene: 1. Germline assignment: CDR1 MNHEY and CDR2 SMNVEV (reference sequence). CDR3 length equals 13 residues. CDR3 bases: TGTGCCAGCAGTTCGGACAGGGGGCAGACCCAGTACTTC. Translation gives CASSSDRGQTQYF.